This T cell receptor (beta chain) was recorded in a study of memory CD4+ T cells and cytomegalovirus serostatus. Overall study: This sample comes from healthy Belgian adults, 8 to 10 CMV seropositive, approximately 22 seronegative. Findings of the study overall: Each of approximately 70 CMV-associated TCRbeta sequences occurred in one to five individuals.

The V gene lost 5 bases and the J gene lost 4 bases, with 12 bases spanning the gap. Germline values: CDR1 PRHDT, CDR2 FYEKMQ (reference sequence). CDR3 length: 13 amino acids. Clones were sequenced by immunoSEQ multiplex PCR, and TCRdb holds only the in-frame ones, with some missing. The table lists fewer than 40,000 clones, 79% of them singletons. Single viable CD3+CD4+CD8-CD45RO+ cells were sorted as the memory CD4+ T cells. Total CD4+ T cells were enriched by CD4 positive selection. With respect to this clone: Its antigen is currently unknown.

The chain joins TRBV13 to TRBJ2-7; the D is unclear. Sequencing input: memory CD4+ T cells from blood. The receptor's source is an adult in good health and CMV-seropositive. CDR3 nucleotides: TGTGCCAGCAGCGTACAGAATGGGTACGAGCAGTACTTC. It specifies CASSVQNGYEQYF.